This is a list of T cell receptor beta chains from one sample in a study of blood T cell repertoires in COVID-19. The assay was immunoSEQ multiplex PCR, and TCRdb's table has in-frame clones only and misses some. The sample carries approximately 84,000 clones, about 80% recorded once. Sequenced input: peripheral blood. The receptors were sampled from a man in his fifties or sixties with active or convalescent COVID-19. CDR3s include the opening cysteine and the closing phenylalanine or tryptophan. D genes are given only for firm matches. Size tells how often a clone was seen (once, few, many) or the class of an expanded clone, and some rows leave it out.

length: 14; D: TRBD1; size: -; J: TRBJ1-3; V: TRBV25-1; CDR3: CASRKTGAGNTIYF; DNA: TGTGCCAGCAGGAAGACAGGGGCTGGAAACACCATATATTTT
length: 14; D: TRBD1; size: once; J: TRBJ1-2; V: TRBV19; CDR3: CASSGTGDHYGYTF; DNA: TGTGCCAGTAGTGGGACAGGGGATCACTATGGCTACACCTTC
length: 12; D: -; size: -; J: TRBJ2-1; V: TRBV6-5; CDR3: CASSYRGMEQFF; DNA: TGTGCCAGCAGTTACCGGGGAATGGAGCAGTTCTTC
length: 15; D: TRBD1; size: -; J: TRBJ1-1; V: TRBV3-1/TRBV3-2; CDR3: CASSQAWTGGTEAFF; DNA: TGTGCCAGCAGCCAAGCCTGGACAGGGGGCACTGAAGCTTTCTTT
length: 12; D: -; size: few; J: TRBJ2-4; V: TRBV28; CDR3: CATTKVQNIQYF; DNA: TGTGCCACCACAAAAGTCCAAAACATTCAGTACTTC
length: 14; D: -; size: -; J: TRBJ1-2; V: TRBV5-1; CDR3: CASSFILGGDGYTF; DNA: TGCGCCAGCAGTTTCATTCTAGGGGGGGACGGCTACACCTTC
length: 13; D: -; size: once; J: TRBJ1-2; V: TRBV5-4; CDR3: CASSQDSNYGYTF; DNA: TGTGCCAGCAGCCAGGACAGTAACTATGGCTACACCTTC
length: 15; D: TRBD1; size: once; J: TRBJ1-3; V: TRBV28; CDR3: CASSSGQGARNTIYF; DNA: TGTGCCAGCAGTTCGGGACAGGGGGCGAGAAACACCATATATTTT
length: 12; D: -; size: medium-sized; J: TRBJ2-7; V: TRBV3-1/TRBV3-2; CDR3: CASSPQGYEQYF; DNA: TGTGCCAGCAGCCCACAGGGATACGAGCAGTACTTC
length: 13; D: TRBD1; size: -; J: TRBJ1-2; V: TRBV10-3; CDR3: CAISERDSYGYTF; DNA: TGTGCCATCAGTGAGAGGGACAGCTATGGCTACACCTTC
length: 14; D: -; size: -; J: TRBJ2-7; V: TRBV11-3; CDR3: CASSLYSTGYEQYF; DNA: TGTGCCAGCAGTTTATACTCAACTGGCTACGAGCAGTACTTC
length: 16; D: TRBD1; size: -; J: TRBJ2-3; V: TRBV30; CDR3: CASSHTPGQGTDTQYF; DNA: TGTGCCTCATCCCATACCCCGGGACAGGGCACAGATACGCAGTATTTT
length: 17; D: TRBD1; size: -; J: TRBJ1-5; V: TRBV6-1; CDR3: CASSEGAPQGVIQPQHF; DNA: TGTGCCAGCAGTGAAGGGGCCCCGCAGGGGGTCATTCAGCCCCAGCATTTT
length: 16; D: TRBD1; size: few; J: TRBJ1-2; V: TRBV3-1/TRBV3-2; CDR3: CASSQDRTGLNYGYTF; DNA: TGTGCCAGCAGCCAAGACCGGACAGGGCTTAATTATGGCTACACCTTC
length: 15; D: TRBD1; size: -; J: TRBJ2-7; V: TRBV7-6; CDR3: CASSSDRGGPYEQYF; DNA: TGTGCCAGCAGCTCGGACAGGGGAGGACCCTACGAGCAGTACTTC
length: 12; D: -; size: -; J: TRBJ2-3; V: TRBV21-1; CDR3: CAQGESTDTQYF; DNA: TGTGCCCAGGGGGAGAGCACAGATACGCAGTATTTT
length: 15; D: TRBD2; size: -; J: TRBJ2-5; V: TRBV7-6; CDR3: CASSFLAGVQETQYF; DNA: TGTGCCAGCAGCTTCCTAGCGGGGGTTCAAGAGACCCAGTACTTC
length: 15; D: TRBD2; size: -; J: TRBJ2-5; V: TRBV5-1; CDR3: CASSLGLAGEETQYF; DNA: TGCGCCAGCAGCTTGGGGTTAGCGGGGGAAGAGACCCAGTACTTC
length: 19; D: TRBD2; size: -; J: TRBJ2-3; V: TRBV5-5; CDR3: CASSLGGTSGGARTDTQYF; DNA: TGTGCCAGCAGCTTGGGAGGGACTAGCGGGGGGGCTAGGACAGATACGCAGTATTTT
length: 17; D: -; size: once; J: TRBJ2-3; V: TRBV19; CDR3: CASDGSGNIKVSDTQYF; DNA: TGTGCCAGTGACGGCTCGGGAAACATCAAGGTTTCAGATACGCAGTATTTT
length: 15; D: TRBD2; size: -; J: TRBJ2-1; V: TRBV10-1; CDR3: CASSETSGVINEQFF; DNA: TGCGCCAGCAGTGAGACCAGCGGGGTTATTAATGAGCAGTTCTTC
length: 14; D: -; size: -; J: TRBJ2-3; V: TRBV7-2; CDR3: CASSFSLQTDTQYF; DNA: TGTGCCAGCAGCTTTAGCCTGCAGACAGATACGCAGTATTTT
length: 14; D: TRBD1; size: -; J: TRBJ1-1; V: TRBV5-1; CDR3: CASSPGTGGTEAFF; DNA: TGCGCCAGCAGTCCAGGGACAGGGGGCACTGAAGCTTTCTTT
length: 14; D: -; size: -; J: TRBJ1-3; V: TRBV30; CDR3: CAWSWKGRSNTIYF; DNA: TGTGCCTGGAGTTGGAAGGGGAGGTCAAACACCATATATTTT